One and the same sample provided the 20 T cell receptor beta chains below, sequenced in a study of blood T cell repertoires in COVID-19 (TCRdb year 2020). Libraries were prepared through the immunoSEQ multiplex PCR assay. TCRdb mirrors the immuneACCESS table, restricted to in-frame sequences. Some clones are absent from its copies; in checked studies, under half trace to an unresolved V gene, and the reason for the others is unknown. The sample table holds under 300,000 clones, of which around 87% were seen once. 5.5% to 7.5% of the sample rests with the top ten. Sequenced sample: peripheral blood. The receptor set was obtained from a woman aged 65 to 85 with active or convalescent COVID-19.

The DNA of the CDR3 is TGTGCCAGCAGTTGGGGAGGGCAGGGAGCGCAGGGCTACACCTTC. Amino acids: CASSWGGQGAQGYTF. The chain combines TRBV27 with TRBJ1-2, with D tentatively TRBD1 (5 bases). The length of the CDR3 is 15 residues. Germline CDR1 reads MNHEY; CDR2 reads SMNVEV (reference sequence). V lost 4 bases, J lost 8 bases, and 20 bases lay in between.

The chain couples TRBV7-9 to TRBJ2-5; the D is unclear. The V and J ends lost 1 base and 4 bases respectively, with 13 bases between them. This CDR3 contains 15 residues. The V gene's germline CDR1 is SEHNR and CDR2 FQNEAQ (reference sequence). For the CDR3, the DNA is TGTGCCAGCAGCTTAGAGGCTAGACCGGGAGAGACCCAGTACTTC. Protein: CASSLEARPGETQYF.

The chain carries TRBV18 and TRBJ2-1; 8 bases align to TRBD1. V gave up 2 bases and J gave up 7 bases; unmatched junction bases: 10. Germline V CDR1 and CDR2: KGHSH, LQKENI. The CDR3 contains 16 residues. The CDR3 reads CASSPSAQGVVNEQFF. In DNA, the CDR3 is TGTGCCAGCTCACCAAGCGCACAGGGGGTGGTAAATGAGCAGTTCTTC. The variable domain in full, completed from reference TRBV18 and TRBJ2-1, reads NAGVMQNPRHLVRRRGQEARLRCSPMKGHSHVYWYRQLPEEGLKFMVYLQKENIIDESGMPKERFSAEFPKEGPSILRIQQVVRGDSAAYFCASSPSAQGVVNEQFFGPGTRLTVL.

V and J are TRBV3-1 (or the pseudogene TRBV3-2) and TRBJ1-4, with 7 positions matching TRBD1. The germline CDR1 and CDR2 sequences are LGHDT and YNNKEL (reference sequence). CDR3 length equals 15 residues. Trimming took 4 bases from V and 4 from J; bases not matched to a gene: 6. CDR3 DNA: TGTGCCAGCAGCCCCCGTGGGACAGTTAATGAAAAACTGTTTTTT. Its translation: CASSPRGTVNEKLFF.

This chain connects TRBV9 to TRBJ2-3; 9 nucleotides agree with TRBD2. The CDR3 consists of 17 residues. V dropped 0 bases and J dropped 3; count of bases not matched to a gene: 8. Per the germline V gene, CDR1 is SGDLS and CDR2 is YYNGEE. Here the CDR3 DNA reads TGTGCCAGCAGCGTAGATAGCGGGGGCCACGGGACAGATACGCAGTATTTT. It encodes CASSVDSGGHGTDTQYF. Full variable domain (missing parts from reference TRBV9 and TRBJ2-3): DSGVTQTPKHLITATGQRVTLRCSPRSGDLSVYWYQQSLDQGLQFLIQYYNGEERAKGNILERFSAQQFPDLHSELNLSSLELGDSALYFCASSVDSGGHGTDTQYFGPGTRLTVL.

This chain links TRBV7-2 with TRBJ1-1; TRBD1 matches at 8 bases. The CDR3 contains 11 residues. V lost 8 bases, J lost 11 bases, and 7 bases stayed unmatched. CDR1 is SGHTA and CDR2 is FQGNSA in the germline V gene. CDR3 nucleotide sequence: TGTGCCAGCGGAGGGACAGGAACGGCTTTCTTT. Amino acids: CASGGTGTAFF.

The rearrangement uses TRBV12-3 or TRBV12-4 and TRBJ1-6; D is unresolved. CDR3 length equals 12 residues. The CDR3 region is CGTREGNSPLHF. CDR3 DNA: TGTGGCACGAGGGAGGGTAATTCACCCCTCCACTTT.

This clone was recorded only once. The J gene is TRBJ1-1, the V gene TRBV18; no reliable D call. CDR1 is KGHSH and CDR2 is LQKENI in the germline V gene. Trimming shortened V by 0 bases and J by 5 bases, and 7 bases separated the two germline ends. CDR3 length: 13 amino acids. CDR3 sequence reads: CASSPPMLTEAFF. In nucleotides, the CDR3 is TGTGCCAGCTCACCACCTATGTTGACTGAAGCTTTCTTT.

The V gene is TRBV6-5, the J gene TRBJ2-7; D might be TRBD1 (6 bases). V was trimmed by 6 bases and J by 2 bases, leaving 14 bases between them. CDR3 length: 14 residues. CDR1 MNHEY and CDR2 SVGAGI come from the germline V gene. The CDR3 protein is CASSPGRGPYEQYF. CDR3 bases: TGTGCCAGCAGCCCAGGCAGGGGTCCCTACGAGCAGTACTTC.

The chain joins TRBV4-3 to TRBJ2-4, with D uncertain. V shed 0 bases and J shed 0 bases, with 6 bases lying between them. The germline V gene encodes CDR1 LGHNA and CDR2 YSLEER. CDR3 length equals 15 residues. This CDR3 is CASSQETGAKNIQYF. CDR3 DNA: TGCGCCAGCAGCCAAGAAACCGGAGCCAAAAACATTCAGTACTTC.

This sequence joins TRBV7-9 and TRBJ1-2; D unclear. The V end was cut by 7 bases, the J end by 2 bases, with 17 bases between. The CDR3 consists of 15 residues. CDR1 and CDR2 from the germline V gene are SEHNR and FQNEAQ (reference sequence). The CDR3 spells CASTYAGGVNYGYTF. In DNA, the CDR3 is TGTGCCAGCACCTACGCCGGAGGCGTCAACTATGGCTACACCTTC.

The chain employs TRBV21-1 and TRBJ1-5; TRBD1, as called in the table, went unchecked against the DNA. TRBV21-1 corresponds to a pseudogene. The CDR3 length is 14 residues. The CDR3 sequence: CRTGGGYSNQPQHF. CDR3 bases: TGCCGGACAGGGGGGGGTTATAGCAATCAGCCCCAGCATTTT.

The CDR3 nucleotides are TGTGCCACCAGCAGAGATGGAGGTCAGCCCCAGCATTTT. Translated: CATSRDGGQPQHF. The chain couples TRBV15 to TRBJ1-5; D is unresolved. Trimming left V 0 bases short and J 6 bases short, with 6 bases between. The CDR3 loop spans 13 amino acids. Germline CDR1 is LNHNV and CDR2 is YYDKDF (reference sequence).

The genes are TRBV10-3 and TRBJ2-5, with TRBD1 identical over 8 bases. J was trimmed by 0 bases and V by 5 bases; bases with no gene match: 11. The germline CDR1 and CDR2 sequences are ENHRY and SYGVKD. The CDR3 is 17 residues long. For the CDR3, the DNA is TGTGCCATCAGTCCTGGCCTGGGACAGGTATACCAAGAGACCCAGTACTTC. Its translation is CAISPGLGQVYQETQYF.

The rearrangement links TRBV19 to TRBJ2-7; TRBD1 aligns across 7 bases. The junction had 3 bases not matched to a gene; V was cut back by 1 base and J by 3 bases. Germline lookup yields CDR1 LNHDA and CDR2 SQIVND (reference sequence). CDR3 length: 14 residues. This chain's CDR3 is CASSIGQGHYEQYF. The CDR3 DNA reads TGTGCCAGTAGTATAGGACAGGGACACTACGAGCAGTACTTC. Looking up the rest from reference TRBV19 and TRBJ2-7 gives the full variable domain: DGGITQSPKYLFRKEGQNVTLSCEQNLNHDAMYWYRQDPGQGLRLIYYSQIVNDFQKGDIAEGYSVSREKKESFPLTVTSAQKNPTAFYLCASSIGQGHYEQYFGPGTRLTVT.

The J gene is TRBJ1-2, the V gene TRBV7-2, with 7 bases lining up with TRBD1. CDR1 is SGHTA and CDR2 is FQGNSA in the germline V gene. The V and J ends lost 5 bases and 8 bases, in that order; junction bases with no gene match: 14. The CDR3 has 15 residues. CDR3 amino acids: CASSPNQQGRKGYTF. CDR3 bases: TGTGCCAGCAGCCCGAACCAACAGGGGAGGAAAGGCTACACCTTC.

A remark on this clone: The junction departs from the called germline gene at one end, perhaps through a read error. The chain combines TRBV24-1 with TRBJ1-5; TRBD1 aligns across 7 bases. Per the germline V gene, CDR1 is KGHDR and CDR2 is SFDVKD. The CDR3 consists of 16 residues. In DNA form, the CDR3 reads TGTGCCACCAGTGGTTTGACAGGGAGAGAGAGTCAGCCCCAGCATTTT. It encodes CATSGLTGRESQPQHF.

The chain recombines TRBV7-2 with TRBJ1-4; TRBD1 agrees at 8 bases. There are 13 residues in the CDR3. Germline values: CDR1 SGHTA, CDR2 FQGNSA. The V and J ends lost 9 bases and 7 bases, in that order; junction bases with no gene match: 7. The CDR3 loop is CASTGGGVEKLFF. In DNA, the CDR3 is TGTGCCAGTACAGGGGGAGGAGTTGAAAAACTGTTTTTT.

This clone has just one count. V and J are TRBV3-1 (or the pseudogene TRBV3-2) and TRBJ2-1; D might be TRBD2 (5 bases). Germline lookup yields CDR1 LGHDT and CDR2 YNNKEL (reference sequence). Between the trimmed V and J ends, which lost 3 bases and 0 bases, there was a span of 9 bases. The CDR3 contains 15 residues. This CDR3 reads CASSQRESSYNEQFF. The CDR3 DNA sequence: TGTGCCAGCAGCCAGAGGGAGAGCTCCTACAATGAGCAGTTCTTC.

The chain employs TRBV7-9 and TRBJ1-6; possibly TRBD1 for D (6 bases). The germline V gene encodes CDR1 SEHNR and CDR2 FQNEAQ (reference sequence). The CDR3 runs to 14 residues. The V end lost 6 bases, the J end lost 6 bases, and 12 bases lay between the germline ends. CDR3 residues: CASRDSTSNSPLHF. DNA for the CDR3: TGTGCCAGCAGGGACAGTACTTCTAATTCACCCCTCCACTTT. Looking up the rest from reference TRBV7-9 and TRBJ1-6 gives the full variable domain: DTGVSQNPRHKITKRGQNVTFRCDPISEHNRLYWYRQTLGQGPEFLTYFQNEAQLEKSRLLSDRFSAERPKGSFSTLEIQRTEQGDSAMYLCASRDSTSNSPLHFGNGTRLTVT.